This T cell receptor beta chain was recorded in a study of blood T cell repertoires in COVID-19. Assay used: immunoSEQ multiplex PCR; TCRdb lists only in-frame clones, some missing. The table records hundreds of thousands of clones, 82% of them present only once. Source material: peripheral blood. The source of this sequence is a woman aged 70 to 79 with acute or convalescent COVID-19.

The CDR3 loop reads CASSLRDSNEKLFF. DNA of the CDR3: TGTGCCAGCAGCTTACGGGACAGCAATGAAAAACTGTTTTTT. The chain uses TRBV7-9 and TRBJ1-4; 7 positions match TRBD1. The CDR3 totals 14 residues. V dropped 2 bases and J dropped 5; count of bases not matched to a gene: 2. Per the germline V gene, CDR1 is SEHNR and CDR2 is FQNEAQ (reference sequence).